Here is one TCR beta chain with its context. This record comes from a study of blood T cell repertoires in COVID-19. The wider study: In each case, the material was cDNA or gDNA derived from T cells, B-cell-depleted T cells, or PBMCs.

This CDR3 is 15 amino acids long. Trimming cost V 10 bases and J 4 bases; bases outside gene matches: 12. CDR1 SGHTA and CDR2 FQGNSA come from the germline V gene. Per the original methods: The authors estimated nucleated cell counts from reference gene primer amplification. Repertoires were generated with immunoSEQ multiplex PCR, while TCRdb's copy carries only in-frame clones and drops some. V and J calls and clone size are as listed in that table; D and trimming were resolved from the DNA. The data contain about 68,000 clones, just over 85% of them singletons. The specimen was peripheral blood. The chain is built from TRBV7-2 and TRBJ2-2, with 7 positions matching TRBD2. The source is a woman between 55 and 75 years old with acute or convalescent COVID-19. In DNA, the CDR3 is TGTGCCACCCGGGGAGGGGCAGATGGCACCGGGGAGCTGTTTTTT. Its protein is CATRGGADGTGELFF.